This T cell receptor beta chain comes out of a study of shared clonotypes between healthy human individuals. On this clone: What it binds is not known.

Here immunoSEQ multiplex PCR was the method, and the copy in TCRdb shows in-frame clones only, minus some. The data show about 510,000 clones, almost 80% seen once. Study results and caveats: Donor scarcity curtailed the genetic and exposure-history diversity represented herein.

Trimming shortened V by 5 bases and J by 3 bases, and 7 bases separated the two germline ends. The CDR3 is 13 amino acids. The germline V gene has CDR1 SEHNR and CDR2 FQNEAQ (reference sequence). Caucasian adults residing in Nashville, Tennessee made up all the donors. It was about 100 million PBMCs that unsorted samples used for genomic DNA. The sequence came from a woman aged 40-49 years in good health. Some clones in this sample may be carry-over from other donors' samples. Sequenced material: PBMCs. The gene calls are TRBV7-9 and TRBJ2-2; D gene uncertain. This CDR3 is CASSLRDTGELFF. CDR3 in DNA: TGTGCCAGCAGCCTCCGGGACACCGGGGAGCTGTTTTTT.